This T cell receptor beta chain was identified in a study of response to subunit inactivated influenza vaccine. Using its own MiXCR run on the RT-PCR reads, TCRdb lists one record per CDR3 protein. The sample carries 400,000 to 550,000 distinct CDR3 sequences, about 25% recorded once. V was clipped by 2 bases and J by 5 bases, with 23 bases between them. Germline CDR1 MNHEY, CDR2 SVGAGI. This CDR3 region has 18 residues. This clonotype was observed a few times. This TCR was sampled from a man between 50 and 59 years old who received an inactivated influenza vaccine. The material was CD4+ T cells sorted from PBMCs, obtained roughly 5 days after vaccination. The chain couples TRBV6-5 to TRBJ2-3; D may be TRBD2 (6 bases). CDR3 region: CASSYAIGGDEIGDTQYF. The CDR3 DNA reads as TGTGCCAGCAGTTACGCAATTGGAGGGGACGAGATAGGAGATACGCAGTATTTT.